The 24 T cell receptor beta chains below come from one sample, sequenced in a study of T cell responses to AZD1222 COVID-19 vaccine (dated by TCRdb to the early 2020s). Library creation used the immunoSEQ multiplex PCR assay. TCRdb's version of the immuneACCESS table is confined to in-frame rearrangements and falls short of the full clone set. An unresolved V gene accounts for under half of the shortfall where checked; the remainder is of unknown origin. The sample table lists some 190,000 clones, 85% to 90% of them with a count of one. The top ten clones comprise about 6.9% of the sample. What the time point label conveys for this sample: baseline before first vaccination. Material: peripheral blood, obtained on day 0 of AZD1222 vaccination. These receptors all come from an adult in good health.

The J gene is TRBJ1-3, the V gene TRBV6-6; D unresolved. Germline CDR1 is MNHNY and CDR2 is SVGAGI (reference sequence). The CDR3 extends over 14 amino acids. Trimming took off 3 bases at V and 0 bases at J, with 6 bases between the two ends. CDR3 amino acids: CASSYWDSGNTIYF. The CDR3 DNA reads as TGTGCCAGCAGTTATTGGGACTCTGGAAACACCATATATTTT.

This chain connects TRBV6-5 to TRBJ2-5; the match to TRBD1 covers 8 bases. The germline CDR1 and CDR2 sequences are MNHEY and SVGAGI. Unmatched junction bases numbered 1, after V lost 5 bases and J lost 2 bases. The CDR3 covers 13 residues. The DNA of the CDR3 is TGTGCCAGCAGTAGACAGGGGCAAGAGACCCAGTACTTC. The encoded protein is CASSRQGQETQYF.

The sample holds one count of this clone. The chain links TRBV4-1 to TRBJ1-2; D is uncertain. The CDR3 is made up of 13 amino acids. The V end lost 0 bases, the J end lost 7 bases, and 9 bases lay between the germline ends. Germline V gives CDR1 MGHRA, CDR2 YSYEKL. The CDR3 DNA sequence: TGCGCCAGCAGCCAAGAGGGGTACGGTGGCTACACCTTC. Translating gives CASSQEGYGGYTF.

This sequence joins TRBV6-5 and TRBJ2-3, with D hard to call. Germline CDR1 and CDR2: MNHEY and SVGAGI. V lost 5 bases and J 0 bases, leaving 12 bases between the germline ends. This CDR3 comprises 15 residues. The chain's CDR3 is CASSRTATSTDTQYF. Written as DNA, the CDR3 is TGTGCCAGCAGTCGGACGGCGACTAGCACAGATACGCAGTATTTT.

The chain uses TRBV9 and TRBJ2-7; D ambiguous. Trimming left V 6 bases short and J 0 bases short, with 19 bases between. The germline V gene encodes CDR1 SGDLS and CDR2 YYNGEE. The CDR3 sequence is 16 residues long. Here the CDR3 reads CASTRGPDGSSYEQYF. The CDR3 nucleotides read TGTGCCAGCACCCGAGGCCCGGACGGAAGCTCCTACGAGCAGTACTTC.

The genes are TRBV11-2 and TRBJ1-1; a weak D match, TRBD1 (5 bases). V was clipped by 5 bases and J by 4 bases, with 11 bases between them. This CDR3 has 13 residues. The germline V gene encodes CDR1 SGHAT and CDR2 FQNNGV. CDR3 loop: CASSTRQRTEAFF. CDR3 DNA: TGTGCCAGCAGCACAAGACAGCGCACTGAAGCTTTCTTT. The whole variable domain, remainder taken from reference TRBV11-2 and TRBJ1-1, is EAGVAQSPRYKIIEKRQSVAFWCNPISGHATLYWYQQILGQGPKLLIQFQNNGVVDDSQLPKDRFSAERLKGVDSTLKIQPAKLEDSAVYLCASSTRQRTEAFFGQGTRLTVV.

As concerns this clone: Within the sample, other DNA sequences also encode this same CDR3. This sequence joins TRBV19 and TRBJ1-1; D not certain. The length of the CDR3 is 12 residues. Germline lookup yields CDR1 LNHDA and CDR2 SQIVND (reference sequence). Trimming removed 1 base from V and 8 bases from J, with 8 bases in between. CDR3: CASSIAGSEAFF. The CDR3 DNA is TGTGCCAGTAGTATAGCGGGCTCCGAAGCTTTCTTT.

This chain links TRBV3-1 (or the pseudogene TRBV3-2) with TRBJ2-7; no clear D gene. CDR1 and CDR2 (germline): LGHDT, YNNKEL (reference sequence). The germline V and J ends were trimmed by 1 base and 1 base, with 11 bases remaining between them. The CDR3 spans 15 residues. The CDR3 is CASSQVEYGSYEQYF. CDR3 nucleotides: TGTGCCAGCAGCCAAGTGGAGTACGGTTCCTACGAGCAGTACTTC.

V gene TRBV7-8 combines with J gene TRBJ2-7; D gene ambiguous. Germline V lookup: CDR1 SGHVS, CDR2 FQNEAQ. Deletions cut 5 bases from V and 0 bases from J, with 14 bases between. The CDR3 has 15 residues. CDR3 sequence (DNA): TGTGCCAGCAGCCAAACAGAGGCCGGCTCCTACGAGCAGTACTTC. Residues: CASSQTEAGSYEQYF.

The J gene is TRBJ2-7, the V gene TRBV18; 7 nucleotides match TRBD1. CDR1 is KGHSH, CDR2 LQKENI, per germline. This CDR3 contains 20 residues. The V and J ends lost 3 bases and 2 bases, in that order; junction bases with no gene match: 22. The CDR3 nucleotides are TGTGCCAGCTCACCGAATCGCCTCGACAGGGTCGGGGATATTACCTACGAGCAGTACTTC. It is translated as CASSPNRLDRVGDITYEQYF.

The chain couples TRBV7-9 to TRBJ2-5; 11 positions match TRBD2. J was trimmed by 5 bases and V by 0 bases; bases with no gene match: 2. CDR3 length: 15 amino acids. Germline-derived CDR1 and CDR2 are SEHNR and FQNEAQ (reference sequence). CDR3 in amino acids: CASSLATSGGETQYF. In nucleotides, the CDR3 is TGTGCCAGCAGCTTAGCAACTAGCGGGGGTGAGACCCAGTACTTC.

The rearrangement joins TRBV4-1 to TRBJ2-1, with 7 bases that match TRBD2. V dropped 1 base and J dropped 2; count of bases not matched to a gene: 8. This CDR3 is built from 17 residues. From germline, CDR1 is MGHRA and CDR2 YSYEKL. The CDR3 loop is CASSQGELRGAYNEQFF. CDR3 DNA: TGCGCCAGCAGCCAAGGAGAGTTACGGGGGGCCTACAATGAGCAGTTCTTC.

This chain links TRBV4-1 with TRBJ1-1; D gene ambiguous. The CDR3 runs to 16 residues. The V gene lost 0 bases and the J gene lost 11 bases, with 22 bases spanning the gap. The V gene's germline CDR1 is MGHRA and CDR2 YSYEKL. CDR3 sequence (DNA): TGCGCCAGCAGCCAAGAGGCCGGGGAAGGCTACCTTGATGCTTTCTTT. It yields the protein CASSQEAGEGYLDAFF.

This clone was observed once. The genes are TRBV7-2 and TRBJ1-4; D is ambiguous. Germline assignment: CDR1 SGHTA and CDR2 FQGNSA. V was clipped by 2 bases and J by 7 bases, with 8 bases between them. The CDR3 is 13 residues long. The DNA for the CDR3 is TGTGCCAGCAGCTTATCTCGGCCTGAAAAACTGTTTTTT. Its translation: CASSLSRPEKLFF.

This clone was detected only a few times. This sequence joins TRBV6-5 and TRBJ1-5; a possible D gene is TRBD1 (5 bases). The V and J ends lost 4 bases and 1 base respectively, with 8 bases between them. Germline assignment: CDR1 MNHEY and CDR2 SVGAGI. The CDR3 consists of 14 residues. The DNA for the CDR3 is TGTGCCAGCAGTTCCCGACAGAGCAATCAGCCCCAGCATTTT. This encodes CASSSRQSNQPQHF.

The chain links TRBV27 to TRBJ2-2; 8 bases are a match to TRBD1. The CDR3 contains 16 residues. V dropped 5 bases and J dropped 6; count of bases not matched to a gene: 11. CDR1 is MNHEY and CDR2 is SMNVEV in the germline V gene (reference sequence). The CDR3 coding sequence is TGTGCCAGCAGTGGCGGACAGGGTGAATGGGCCGGGGAGCTGTTTTTT. As protein: CASSGGQGEWAGELFF.

The chain couples TRBV13 to TRBJ2-3; D remains unclear. The V gene lost 2 bases and the J gene lost 2 bases, with 14 bases spanning the gap. The CDR3 extends over 16 amino acids. The V gene's germline CDR1 is PRHDT and CDR2 FYEKMQ (reference sequence). The CDR3 loop reads CASSLRARQSTDTQYF. The CDR3 bases are TGTGCCAGCAGCTTACGGGCTAGGCAATCCACAGATACGCAGTATTTT.

This clone came up once. The CDR3 coding sequence is TGTGCCAGCTCCCGGACAGGGACCACCGGGGAGCTGTTTTTT. It encodes CASSRTGTTGELFF. The chain combines TRBV9 with TRBJ2-2, with 8 positions matching TRBD1. V lost 7 bases to trimming and J lost 4 bases; unmatched junction nucleotides: 6. The CDR3 sequence is 14 residues long. Germline CDR1 reads SGDLS; CDR2 reads YYNGEE.

In its sample, this clone was seen a few times. This chain uses TRBV9 with TRBJ1-2; D gene uncertain. CDR1 is SGDLS, CDR2 YYNGEE, per germline. The CDR3 is 13 residues long. V lost 0 bases and J 3 bases, leaving 6 bases between the germline ends. CDR3 protein: CASSVGGYYGYTF. CDR3 sequence (DNA): TGTGCCAGCAGCGTAGGTGGTTACTATGGCTACACCTTC.

The chain carries TRBV7-9 and TRBJ1-5; no reliable D call. V was cut by 1 base and J by 0 bases, with 7 bases left in between. This CDR3 contains 15 residues. Germline V gene sequence: CDR1 SEHNR, CDR2 FQNEAQ (reference sequence). CDR3 DNA sequence: TGTGCCAGCAGCTTAGACGGGTATAGCAATCAGCCCCAGCATTTT. This encodes CASSLDGYSNQPQHF.

A few counts support this clone. The V gene is TRBV28, the J gene TRBJ2-7; no definite D call. Germline V CDR1 and CDR2: MDHEN, SYDVKM. Trimming removed 4 bases at V and 7 bases at J, with 14 bases between. The CDR3 extends over 13 amino acids. CDR3 sequence reads: CASSSDHSREQYV. The CDR3 nucleotides are TGTGCCAGCAGTTCCGACCACTCTCGGGAGCAGTACGTC.

This clone was counted between two and nine times. The chain combines TRBV3-1 (or the pseudogene TRBV3-2) with TRBJ1-5; no firm D call. Germline V lookup: CDR1 LGHDT, CDR2 YNNKEL (reference sequence). CDR3 length: 15 amino acids. Trimming removed 0 bases from V and 1 base from J, with 7 bases in between. CDR3 protein: CASSQDGPSNQPQHF. Here the CDR3 DNA reads TGTGCCAGCAGCCAAGATGGACCAAGCAATCAGCCCCAGCATTTT.

The CDR3 bases are TGTGCCAGCAGCTTAGGCCCGGACAGGGGGAGTCATGAGCAGTTCTTC. Protein sequence: CASSLGPDRGSHEQFF. The chain links TRBV13 to TRBJ2-1; 10 nucleotides agree with TRBD1. J lost 8 bases, V lost 0 bases, and 7 bases had no gene match. Germline CDR1 PRHDT, CDR2 FYEKMQ (reference sequence). The CDR3 covers 16 residues.

The chain joins TRBV6-5 to TRBJ1-1; 7 nucleotides align to TRBD1. Germline V lookup: CDR1 MNHEY, CDR2 SVGAGI. The CDR3 spans 14 residues. J gave up 9 bases and V 8 bases, and 15 bases lay outside the gene matches. CDR3 in DNA: TGTGCCAGCCTTAACTTGGGGGACAGTCGTAAAGCTTTCTTT. Its translation: CASLNLGDSRKAFF.